This TCR beta chain was retrieved from a study of siplizumab effects on memory and regulatory T cells (dated by TCRdb to between 2018 and 2021). Background on the whole study: The study examined how the anti-CD2 antibody siplizumab affects alloreactive T-cell subsets in allogeneic mixed lymphocyte reactions built from human PBMCs.

Trimming at the junction amounts to 0 bases on V and 0 bases on J, and the germline ends lie 8 bases apart. Its CDR3 holds 15 amino acids, cysteine through phenylalanine. The CDR3 DNA has 45 bases and is translated from base 1. In the germline V gene, CDR1 corresponds to MNHNS and CDR2 to SASEGT. Results and caveats for the whole study, not just this receptor: Siplizumab significantly reduced the cumulative frequency of alloreactive sequences traceable to unstimulated CD4+ memory T cells. Roughly 75-95% of proliferating CD4+ or CD8+ clones could not be assigned a naive or memory phenotype. No functional confirmation was obtained for the suppressive function of proliferating Tregs from siplizumab cultures. Sequences below about 10^-5 frequency were poorly captured, so only a minor fraction of alloreactive clones could be mapped to unstimulated subsets. Of the alloreactive CD4+ clones that could be mapped, the Treg-derived share averaged approximately 67% with siplizumab compared with approximately 30% in control reactions. Compared with memory T cells, unstimulated naive T cells appeared more diverse, and naive cells seemed to make a substantial contribution to the alloresponse.

Sorted unstimulated T cells and proliferating T cells recovered from mixed lymphocyte reactions were subjected to TCRbeta CDR3 sequencing. Fresh whole blood from ten HLA-typed healthy donors was used as the source from which PBMCs were isolated. Preparation of the library involved the immunoSEQ multiplex PCR assay. Roughly 10^5 TCR templates per sample were assayed on the deep sequencing platform. Genomic DNA extracted from sorted T cells was the material used for TCRbeta CDR3 sequencing. Concerning the study's data processing: The R programming language was used for clonal analysis of TCRbeta CDR3 data. Alloreactive CD4+ and CD8+ clones were defined by comparing unstimulated samples with post-reaction CFSE-low samples. Regulatory or non-regulatory origin was assigned to alloreactive CD4+ clones by matching of sequences to sorted unstimulated Treg and non-Treg repertoires. The table was pulled from immuneACCESS by TCRdb, which kept in-frame rearrangements only. Such tables lose some clones; where checked, under half of the loss comes from unresolved V genes, and the rest has no known cause. V, J and clone size were drawn from that table, and D and trimming were deduced from the DNA. Within this sample are roughly 100,000 clones, with around 90% of them counted one time only. The ten largest clones represent 0.85% to 1.2% of the sample.

Details on this clone: Its antigen has not been determined. The record has no base qualities; no much larger clone is one base away.

The sequenced sample was CD4+ T cells sorted from blood. The receptor was derived from a human donor in good health. The chain couples TRBV6-1 to TRBJ1-1; possibly the D gene is TRBD1, per 5 matching bases. The DNA is TGTGCCAGCAGTGAAGCAGGGGCCGTGAACACTGAAGCTTTCTTT. Translated, it gives CASSEAGAVNTEAFF.